Sequencing of this T cell receptor (beta chain) was carried out in a study of T cells in Graves' hyperthyroidism and ophthalmopathy (dated by TCRdb to about 2019). Background for the entire study: Peripheral blood samples were taken at the time of initial diagnosis, prior to any treatment. TCR Vbeta CDR3 sequencing of 130 to 150 peripheral blood samples (fewer than 45 ophthalmopathy, over 70 hyperthyroidism and roughly 17 progressor patients) is reported in the paper. After sampling, hyperthyroidism patients received methimazole starting at 30 mg daily, and ophthalmopathy patients received high-dose intravenous methylprednisolone. In addition, the study compared T-cell repertoires in thyroid tissue and in blood from a handful of Graves' hyperthyroidism patients. Whether ophthalmopathy could be predicted prospectively was tested in an independent validation cohort made up of under 20 hyperthyroidism patients plus 17 patients who later progressed to ophthalmopathy. To identify distinguishing TCR V-J signatures, a discovery cohort of 90 to 100 patients was used, comprising 43 with Graves' ophthalmopathy and about 59 with stable Graves' hyperthyroidism. The 95 to 100 discovery patients were randomly split 7:3 into training and test sets. The paper's findings and limits, for the study overall: Most expanded thyroid clonotypes (frequency above 0.001) were also detected in blood, a finding suggesting that blood repertoires may reflect thyroid immune responses. In validation, the model predicted progression to ophthalmopathy a median of about 6.5 months before onset, with roughly 68% sensitivity and just under 75% specificity. No statistical method was used to set the sample size in advance, and investigators knew the group allocation. Ophthalmopathy was separated from stable hyperthyroidism by a 13 V-J signature model, with about 88% sensitivity and approximately 81% specificity obtained in cross-validation and 80%/75% obtained in testing.

The TCR beta CDR3 regions were amplified from the RNA transcripts. A first-round RT-PCR of the TCR CDR3 used the HTBI primer set with the Qiagen OneStep RT-PCR kit. A second multiplex PCR round built the libraries, followed by size selection and purification. Libraries were sequenced paired-end with 100 bp reads on an Illumina HiSeq2000. Under the source paper's analysis protocol: SOAPnuke was used to process the raw data, removing reads that contained adapters or uncalled bases, had a mean Phred below 15, or lacked an exact match to the constant primer or identifier. COPE v1.2.5 was used to merge high-quality paired reads, and clonotypes were defined as unique nucleotide sequences. MiTCR v1.1 was used to align the clonotypes against IMGT TRBV, TRBD and TRBJ reference segments. The analysis was restricted to V-J combinations with a frequency above 0.0001, which together covered around 99% of the repertoires. A TCS score was defined as the ratio of F50 (clonal expansion) to E x V (chaos), with BLOSUM62-based TCRdist applied between CDR3 peptides within each V-J. Welch's t-statistics and random forest reduced around 550 V-J features to 13, which were used in a naive Bayes classifier (R e1071). The public reads were reprocessed in TCRdb via fastp at Q25 and MiXCR, keeping in-frame beta chains. Every CDR3 protein is listed once, alongside the most common genes and DNA of its rows. The V and J calls shown here were made by TCRdb, not taken from the authors' results. In all, the sample holds under 550,000 distinct CDR3 sequences, and roughly 21% of those were seen once. The top ten hold about half of the sample.

CDR1 DFQATT and CDR2 SNEGSKA are derived from the germline V gene (reference sequence). The V end loses 1 base and the J end loses 0 bases, and a stretch of 6 bases separates them. The CDR3, from cysteine to phenylalanine, totals 13 residues. Solely the CDR3 DNA is kept, with 39 bases framed from the first base. The sample holds many counts of this clonotype. It has no known antigen specificity. No per-base quality is available; no much larger clone lies one base away. Moderately to severely active disease, a Clinical Activity Score of at least 3, a NOSPECS grade of at least 4, and a duration under 3 months were present in ophthalmopathy patients. Any patient with an uncontrolled infection, another autoimmune disease, pregnancy or lactation was excluded. Diagnoses were established on the basis of clinical symptoms, serum thyroxine and TRAb, thyroid ultrasound, and orbital computed tomography. PBMCs were isolated from 7.5 to 10 ml of fresh peripheral blood by Ficoll-Paque density gradient centrifugation. Total RNA was extracted with Trizol reagent, and quality was checked on an Agilent 2100 Bioanalyzer.

The TCR originated in a man between 35 and 55 years old with Graves' ophthalmopathy. Sequencing was performed on blood. The V gene is TRBV20-1 and the J gene is TRBJ1-2; D gene: possibly TRBD1, on 5 matching bases. In nucleotides, the sequence is TGCAGTGCTAGAGGAGGGGCTAACTATGGCTACACCTTC. This is translated as CSARGGANYGYTF.